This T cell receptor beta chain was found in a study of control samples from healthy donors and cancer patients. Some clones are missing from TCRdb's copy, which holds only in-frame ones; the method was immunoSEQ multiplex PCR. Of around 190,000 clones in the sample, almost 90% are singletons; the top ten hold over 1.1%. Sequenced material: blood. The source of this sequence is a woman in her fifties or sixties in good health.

The CDR3 is CASSFGPLRVNTEAFF. The CDR3 DNA reads TGTGCCAGCAGCTTCGGACCCCTAAGGGTGAACACTGAAGCTTTCTTT. The rearrangement links TRBV14 to TRBJ1-1; no definite D call. The length of the CDR3 is 16 residues. Germline values: CDR1 SGHDN, CDR2 FVKESK. V shed 5 bases and J shed 0 bases, with 16 bases lying between them.